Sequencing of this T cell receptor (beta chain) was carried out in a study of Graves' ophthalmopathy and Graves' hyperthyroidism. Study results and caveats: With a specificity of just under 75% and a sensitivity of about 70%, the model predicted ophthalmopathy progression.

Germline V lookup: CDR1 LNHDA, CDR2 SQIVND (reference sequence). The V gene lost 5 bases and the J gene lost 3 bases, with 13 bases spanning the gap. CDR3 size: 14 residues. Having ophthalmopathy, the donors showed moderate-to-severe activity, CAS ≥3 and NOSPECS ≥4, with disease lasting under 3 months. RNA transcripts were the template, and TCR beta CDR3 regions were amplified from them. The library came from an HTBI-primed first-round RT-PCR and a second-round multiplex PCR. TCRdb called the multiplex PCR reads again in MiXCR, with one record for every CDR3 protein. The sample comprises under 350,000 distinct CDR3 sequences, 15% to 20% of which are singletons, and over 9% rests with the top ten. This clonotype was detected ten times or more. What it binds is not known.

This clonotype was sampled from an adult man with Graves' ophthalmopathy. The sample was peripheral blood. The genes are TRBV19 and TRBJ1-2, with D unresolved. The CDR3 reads CASSRSRTDYGYTF. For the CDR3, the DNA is TGTGCCAGTAGTCGCAGCAGGACGGACTATGGCTACACCTTC.